Each of the 9 T cell receptor beta chains below was sequenced from the same sample in a study of T-cell reconstitution after alpha-beta-depleted transplantation in children. Molecular barcoding with unique molecular identifiers was used for the TCRbeta library. TCRdb re-derived calls from the PCR reads in MiXCR, one entry per CDR3 protein. The sample shows 98,000 or so distinct CDR3 sequences, about a quarter of them seen only once. The sample in question was PBMCs, obtained before TCRalphabeta/CD19-depleted stem cell transplant. These receptor sequences come from a boy between 2 and 10 years old with acute lymphoblastic leukemia, due to receive a stem cell transplant.

This clonotype was picked up one time. A much bigger clone sits one base away, suggesting this may be a read error. The chain combines TRBV9 with TRBJ2-2; D is perhaps TRBD2 (6 bases). Germline CDR1 is SGDLS and CDR2 is YYNGEE. CDR3 size: 15 residues. The CDR3 nucleotides are TGTGCCAGCAGCGCCGGCGGGACCCTCACCGGGGAGCTGCTTTTT. It codes for CASSAGGTLTGELLF.

This clonotype appeared a few times. The CDR3 loop is CASSSGGTADTQYF. As DNA, the CDR3 is TGTGCCAGCAGCTCCGGTGGGACCGCAGATACGCAGTATTTT. The chain is built from TRBV9 and TRBJ2-3; D assignment may be TRBD1 or TRBD2 (5 bases each). Germline values: CDR1 SGDLS, CDR2 YYNGEE. Between the trimmed V and J ends, which lost 4 bases and 4 bases, there was a span of 13 bases. This CDR3 is built from 14 residues.

This rearrangement joins TRBV18 to TRBJ2-7; the D gene is possibly TRBD2 (6 bases). From germline, CDR1 is KGHSH and CDR2 LQKENI. CDR3 length: 13 residues. V lost 3 bases to trimming and J lost 5 bases, with 11 bases between them. CDR3 DNA: TGTGCCAGCTCACCGGCCGGGGGAAACGAGCAGTACTTC. Its protein product is CASSPAGGNEQYF.

The V call is TRBV2, the J call TRBJ2-7; no clear D. CDR1 is SNHLY and CDR2 is FYNNEI in the germline V gene. V lost 8 bases, J lost 3 bases, and 11 bases lay in between. The CDR3 has 12 residues. The CDR3 region has the DNA TGTGCCAGCGCCGTATCGGACTACGAGCAGTACTTC. This codes for CASAVSDYEQYF.

This sequence joins TRBV20-1 and TRBJ2-1, with D maybe TRBD2 (6 bases). The V end lost 4 bases, the J end lost 7 bases, and 17 bases lay between the germline ends. CDR3 size: 14 residues. CDR1 is DFQATT, CDR2 SNEGSKA, per germline (reference sequence). In DNA, the CDR3 is TGCAGTGCTATGCCAAGCGGAGGGAGGAATGAGCAGTTCTTC. This codes for CSAMPSGGRNEQFF.

The gene calls are TRBV6-1 and TRBJ2-3, with D perhaps given as TRBD1 or TRBD2 (5 bases each). Germline CDR1 is MNHNS and CDR2 is SASEGT. Trimming took 7 bases from V and 2 from J, leaving 22 bases between them. This CDR3 has 17 amino acids. CDR3 DNA sequence: TGTGCCAGCACCCGGGGCGGAGGCTTCTTTTCCACAGATACGCAGTATTTT. Protein sequence: CASTRGGGFFSTDTQYF.

The chain employs TRBV29-1 and TRBJ2-3; D possibly corresponds to TRBD1 (5 bases). V was pared by 5 bases and J by 3 bases, with 12 bases between. In germline, CDR1 is SQVTM, CDR2 ANQGSEA. The CDR3 is made up of 13 amino acids. The CDR3 protein is CSVYSGSTDTQYF. In nucleotides, the CDR3 is TGCAGCGTTTATTCAGGGTCGACAGATACGCAGTATTTT.

The chain joins TRBV6-5 to TRBJ1-1; 10 bases are shared with TRBD1. This CDR3 has 13 residues. V was pared by 2 bases and J by 11 bases, with 5 bases of the junction left unmatched. Germline loops: CDR1 MNHEY, CDR2 SVGAGI. CDR3 protein: CASSYRGTGVAFF. DNA of the CDR3: TGTGCCAGCAGTTACCGCGGGACAGGGGTCGCTTTCTTT.

To note about this clonotype: This clone may be a read error of a much larger clone one base away. J is TRBJ2-5 and V is TRBV7-9; 7 bases match TRBD1. This CDR3 contains 12 residues. Losses at the gene ends were 5 bases for V and 6 bases for J; bases not matched to a gene: 3. Germline CDR1 is SEHNR and CDR2 is FQNEAQ (reference sequence). The CDR3 DNA reads TGTGCCAGCAGCCAGGGGGAGAAGACCCAGTACTTC. Amino acid sequence: CASSQGEKTQYF.